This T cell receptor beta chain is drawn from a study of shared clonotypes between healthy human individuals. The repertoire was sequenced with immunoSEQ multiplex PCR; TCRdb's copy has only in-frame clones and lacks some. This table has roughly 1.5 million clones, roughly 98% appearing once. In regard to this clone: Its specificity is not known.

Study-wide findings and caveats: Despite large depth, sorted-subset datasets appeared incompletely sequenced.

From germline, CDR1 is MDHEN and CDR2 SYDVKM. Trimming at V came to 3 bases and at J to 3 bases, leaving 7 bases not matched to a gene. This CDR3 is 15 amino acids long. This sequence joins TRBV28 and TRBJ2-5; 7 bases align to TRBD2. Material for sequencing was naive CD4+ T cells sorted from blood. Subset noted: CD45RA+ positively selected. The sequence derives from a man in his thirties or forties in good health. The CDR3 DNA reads TGTGCCAGCAGTTTTTTGGCGGGAGAGAAAGAGACCCAGTACTTC. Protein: CASSFLAGEKETQYF.